This entry is about one T cell receptor beta chain. Its cognate antigen is unknown. Authors' processing steps: Junction-only sequences produced by ImmunoSEQ had no quality scores, so filtering differed. Some clones are missing from TCRdb's copy, which holds only in-frame ones; the method was immunoSEQ multiplex PCR. V and J calls and clone size are as listed in that table; D and trimming were resolved from the DNA. The table includes fewer than 3 million clones, around 92% detected once. Germline-derived CDR1 and CDR2 are MDHEN and SYDVKM. The CDR3 covers 17 residues. J lost 0 bases, V lost 8 bases, and 13 bases had no gene match. The study enrolled healthy HIV-negative adults without recent acute infections or vaccinations as donors. This entry is derived from a study of shared clonotypes between healthy human individuals. Study-wide findings and caveats: A reduction in generation probabilities was seen for non-shared clonotypes relative to those shared by all four donors.

The chain is built from TRBV28 and TRBJ1-5; the match to TRBD1 covers 7 bases. Sequenced material: naive CD4+ T cells from PBMCs. Subset described: CD45RA+ positively selected. This sequence was found in a man between 18 and 35 years old in good health. Some clones in this sample may be carry-over from other donors' samples. The CDR3 sequence: CASGSRKGQHSNQPQHF. The DNA of the CDR3 is TGTGCCAGCGGTTCGAGAAAGGGACAGCATAGCAATCAGCCCCAGCATTTT.